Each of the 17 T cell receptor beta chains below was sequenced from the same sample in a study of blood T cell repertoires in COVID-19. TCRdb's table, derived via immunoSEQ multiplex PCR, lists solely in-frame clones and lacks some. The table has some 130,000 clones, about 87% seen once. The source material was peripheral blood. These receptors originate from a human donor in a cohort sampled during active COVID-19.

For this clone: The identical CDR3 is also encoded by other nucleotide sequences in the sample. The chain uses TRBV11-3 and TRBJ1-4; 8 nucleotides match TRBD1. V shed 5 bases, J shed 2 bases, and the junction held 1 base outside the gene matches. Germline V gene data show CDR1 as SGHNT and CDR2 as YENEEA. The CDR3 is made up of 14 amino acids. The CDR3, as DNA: TGTGCCAGCAGCCCAGGGGGCACTAATGAAAAACTGTTTTTT. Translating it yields CASSPGGTNEKLFF. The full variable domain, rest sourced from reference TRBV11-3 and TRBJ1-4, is EAGVVQSPRYKIIEKKQPVAFWCNPISGHNTLYWYLQNLGQGPELLIRYENEEAVDDSQLPKDRFSAERLKGVDSTLKIQPAELGDSAVYLCASSPGGTNEKLFFGSGTQLSVL.

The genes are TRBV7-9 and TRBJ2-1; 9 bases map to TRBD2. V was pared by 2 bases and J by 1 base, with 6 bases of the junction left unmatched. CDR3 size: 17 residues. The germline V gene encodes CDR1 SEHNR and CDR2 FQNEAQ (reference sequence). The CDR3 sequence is CASSLLAAGGSYNEQFF. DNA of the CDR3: TGTGCCAGCAGCTTACTGGCGGCGGGAGGGTCCTACAATGAGCAGTTCTTC.

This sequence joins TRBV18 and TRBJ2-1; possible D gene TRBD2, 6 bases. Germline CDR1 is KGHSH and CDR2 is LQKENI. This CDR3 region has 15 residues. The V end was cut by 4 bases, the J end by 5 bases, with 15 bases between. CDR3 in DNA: TGTGCCAGCTCACGATCAGGGACTGCTGACAATGAGCAGTTCTTC. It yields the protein CASSRSGTADNEQFF.

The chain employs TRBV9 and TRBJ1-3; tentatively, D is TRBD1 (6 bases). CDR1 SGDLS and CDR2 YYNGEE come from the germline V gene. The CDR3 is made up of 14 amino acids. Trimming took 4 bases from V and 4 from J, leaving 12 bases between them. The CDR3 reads CASSSRDIGNTIYF. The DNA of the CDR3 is TGTGCCAGCAGCTCACGGGACATCGGAAACACCATATATTTT.

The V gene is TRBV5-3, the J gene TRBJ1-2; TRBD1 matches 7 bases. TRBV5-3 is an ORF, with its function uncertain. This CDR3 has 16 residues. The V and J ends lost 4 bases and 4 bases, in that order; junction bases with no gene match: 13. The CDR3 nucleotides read TGTGCCAGAAGCCCTCCCGACAGGGAACCTTTCTATGGCTACACCTTC. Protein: CARSPPDREPFYGYTF.

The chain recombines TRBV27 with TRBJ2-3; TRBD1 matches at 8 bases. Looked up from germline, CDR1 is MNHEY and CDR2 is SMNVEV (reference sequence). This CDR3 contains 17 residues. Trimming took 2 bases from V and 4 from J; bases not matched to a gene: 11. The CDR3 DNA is TGTGCCAGCAGTTTACTTCGACAGGGGTGGTTGGCAGATACGCAGTATTTT. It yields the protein CASSLLRQGWLADTQYF.

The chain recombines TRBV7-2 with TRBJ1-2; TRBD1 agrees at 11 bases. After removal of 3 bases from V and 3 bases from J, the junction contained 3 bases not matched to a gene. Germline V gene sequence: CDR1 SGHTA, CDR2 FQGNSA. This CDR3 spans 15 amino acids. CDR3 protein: CASSLDRGLDYGYTF. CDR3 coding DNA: TGTGCCAGCAGCTTGGACAGGGGGCTCGACTATGGCTACACCTTC. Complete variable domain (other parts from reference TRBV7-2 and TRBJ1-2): GAGVSQSPSNKVTEKGKDVELRCDPISGHTALYWYRQSLGQGLEFLIYFQGNSAPDKSGLPSDRFSAERTGGSVSTLTIQRTQQEDSAVYLCASSLDRGLDYGYTFGSGTRLTVV.

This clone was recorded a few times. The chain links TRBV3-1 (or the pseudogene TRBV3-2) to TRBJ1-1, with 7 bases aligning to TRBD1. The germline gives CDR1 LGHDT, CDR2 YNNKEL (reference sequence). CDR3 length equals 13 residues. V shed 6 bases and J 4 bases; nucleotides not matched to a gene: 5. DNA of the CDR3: TGTGCCAGCAGTCCACAGGGGCTCACTGAAGCTTTCTTT. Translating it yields CASSPQGLTEAFF.

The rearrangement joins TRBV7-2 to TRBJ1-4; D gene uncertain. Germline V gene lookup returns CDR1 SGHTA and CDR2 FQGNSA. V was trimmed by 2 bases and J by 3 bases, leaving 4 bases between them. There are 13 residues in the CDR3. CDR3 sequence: CASSLIANEKLFF. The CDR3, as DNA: TGTGCCAGCAGCTTAATAGCTAATGAAAAACTGTTTTTT.

Here the CDR3 reads CASSLRLLAGNEQFF. As DNA, the CDR3 is TGTGCCAGCAGTTTAAGGTTGCTAGCGGGGAATGAGCAGTTCTTC. This chain connects TRBV27 to TRBJ2-1; 9 bases line up with TRBD2. The V segment lost 2 bases and the J segment 7 bases; nucleotides outside the gene matches: 6. The CDR3 sequence is 15 residues long. Germline V gene data show CDR1 as MNHEY and CDR2 as SMNVEV (reference sequence).

CDR3 nucleotides: TGTGCCAGCAGCCCCAGTGGACTAGTTGGAACAGATACGCAGTATTTT. The encoded protein is CASSPSGLVGTDTQYF. This chain connects TRBV7-2 to TRBJ2-3; TRBD2 aligns across 7 bases. Looked up from germline, CDR1 is SGHTA and CDR2 is FQGNSA. This CDR3 has 16 residues. J lost 3 bases, V lost 5 bases, and 11 bases had no gene match.

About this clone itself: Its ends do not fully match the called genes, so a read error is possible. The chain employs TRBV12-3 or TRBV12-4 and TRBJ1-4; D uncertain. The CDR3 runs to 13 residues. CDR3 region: CASSRVGFRETVF. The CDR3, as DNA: TGTGCCAGCAGCCGAGTGGGTTTTCGGGAAACTGTTTTT.

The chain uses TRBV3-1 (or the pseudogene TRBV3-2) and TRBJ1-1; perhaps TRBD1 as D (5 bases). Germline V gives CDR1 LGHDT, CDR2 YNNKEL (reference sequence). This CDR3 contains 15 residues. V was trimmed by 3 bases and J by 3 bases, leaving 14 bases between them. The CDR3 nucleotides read TGTGCCAGCAGCCATGCAAATATAGGGGACACTGAAGCTTTCTTT. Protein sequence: CASSHANIGDTEAFF.

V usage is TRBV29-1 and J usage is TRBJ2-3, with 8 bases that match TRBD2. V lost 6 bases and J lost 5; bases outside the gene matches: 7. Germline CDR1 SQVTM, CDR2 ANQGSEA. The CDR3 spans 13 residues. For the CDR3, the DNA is TGCAGCGTCGGGACTAGTTCCCTAGATACGCAGTATTTT. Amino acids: CSVGTSSLDTQYF.

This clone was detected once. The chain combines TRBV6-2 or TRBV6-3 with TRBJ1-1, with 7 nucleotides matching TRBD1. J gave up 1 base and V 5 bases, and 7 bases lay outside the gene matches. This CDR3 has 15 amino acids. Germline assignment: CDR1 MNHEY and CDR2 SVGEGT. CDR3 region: CASSRTGEGNTEAFF. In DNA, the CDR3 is TGTGCCAGCAGTCGGACAGGAGAGGGGAACACTGAAGCTTTCTTT.

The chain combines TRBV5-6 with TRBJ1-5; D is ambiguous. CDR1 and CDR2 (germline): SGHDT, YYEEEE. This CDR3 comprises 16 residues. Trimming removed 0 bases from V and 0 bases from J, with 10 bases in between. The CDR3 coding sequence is TGTGCCAGCAGCTTGGCCGGAGGGAATAGCAATCAGCCCCAGCATTTT. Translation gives CASSLAGGNSNQPQHF.

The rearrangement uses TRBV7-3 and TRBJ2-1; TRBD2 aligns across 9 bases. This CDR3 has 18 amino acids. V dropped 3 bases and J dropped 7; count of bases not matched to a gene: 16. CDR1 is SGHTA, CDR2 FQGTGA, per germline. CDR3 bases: TGTGCCAGCAGCTTCTCGGGGGGTAGCGGGAGCGCGGGGAATGAGCAGTTCTTC. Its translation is CASSFSGGSGSAGNEQFF.